The sample holds many counts of the clone carrying this TCR beta chain. Every patient had bone marrow sampled while the disease was active. This sample is part of a study of read filtering for tumor transcriptome and immune sequencing. Study information: DNase treatment preceded whole-transcriptome library preparation.

The library was built from about 400 ng RNA with molecular barcoded adaptors for alpha/delta and beta/gamma chains. One entry per CDR3 protein, called by TCRdb with MiXCR from the reads. The sample includes 30,000 to 50,000 distinct CDR3 sequences, about 10% of them seen just once. Per germline, CDR1 MNHNY and CDR2 SVGAGI (reference sequence). The CDR3 loop spans 15 amino acids. The ends lost 5 bases at V and 0 bases at J; junction bases unmatched: 7. The clonotype was recovered from a donor at least 40 years old with multiple myeloma. Material for sequencing was a population of CD138-negative cells sorted from bone marrow. The chain combines TRBV6-6 with TRBJ2-7, with 7 nucleotides matching TRBD1. This CDR3 is CASSLSGQPSYEQYF. CDR3 in DNA: TGTGCCAGCAGTCTTTCGGGACAGCCCTCCTACGAGCAGTACTTC.